This entry lists 29 T cell receptor beta chains sequenced from one sample in a study of PD-L1 blockade in urothelial cancer. Libraries were prepared by immunoSEQ multiplex PCR; TCRdb keeps only in-frame clonotypes and omits some of them. The sample consists of tens of thousands of clones, about 85% of them appearing once. The time point: pretreatment peripheral blood. Sample: PBMCs, taken around atezolizumab (anti-PD-L1) treatment. These receptor sequences come from a man older than 75 with urothelial cancer.

The J gene is TRBJ2-3, the V gene TRBV5-1; TRBD1 agrees at 8 bases. The CDR3 consists of 16 residues. V was clipped by 2 bases and J by 3 bases; unmatched bases: 8. The germline V gene encodes CDR1 SGHRS and CDR2 YFSETQ. As DNA, the CDR3 is TGCGCCAGCAGCTTCTCACAGGGGGTTAGGACAGATACGCAGTATTTT. Translated, it gives CASSFSQGVRTDTQYF.

J is TRBJ1-1 and V is TRBV19; D call uncertain. V lost 9 bases, J lost 3 bases, and 8 bases lay in between. Germline lookup yields CDR1 LNHDA and CDR2 SQIVND (reference sequence). CDR3 size: 11 residues. CDR3 coding DNA: TGTGCCAGCACTCGGGACACTGAAGCTTTCTTT. This sequence encodes CASTRDTEAFF.

This chain joins TRBV21-1 and TRBJ2-5; TRBD2 reflects the table's D call only, with no check against the DNA. TRBV21-1 is an annotated pseudogene. This CDR3 has 11 residues. The CDR3 spells CASSTEETQYF. The CDR3 bases are TGTGCCAGCAGCACGGAAGAGACCCAGTACTTC.

As concerns this clone: The junction differs from germline at one of its ends, possibly a read error. The gene calls are TRBV10-3 and TRBJ2-2; D is perhaps TRBD2 (5 bases). This CDR3 is 14 amino acids long. The germline CDR1 and CDR2 sequences are ENHRY and SYGVKD. CDR3 nucleotide sequence: TGTGCCATCATCGCGGATCCGAACACCGGGAAGCTGTTTTTT. Amino acid sequence: CAIIADPNTGKLFF.

This clone showed up just once. The V call is TRBV5-5, the J call TRBJ2-5; possibly TRBD2 for D (5 bases). Germline V gene data show CDR1 as SGHKS and CDR2 as YYEKEE (reference sequence). V dropped 2 bases and J dropped 4 bases, with 21 bases sitting between them. CDR3 length equals 17 residues. The CDR3 reads CASSFTPNEGIGETQYF. CDR3 sequence (DNA): TGTGCCAGCAGCTTTACTCCCAACGAGGGTATCGGAGAGACCCAGTACTTC.

This clone was seen once. The gene calls are TRBV6-1 and TRBJ1-2, with D possibly being TRBD1 (6 bases). The V gene lost 7 bases and the J gene lost 8 bases, with 23 bases spanning the gap. CDR1 and CDR2 from the germline V gene are MNHNS and SASEGT. CDR3 length equals 15 residues. In DNA, the CDR3 is TGTGCCAGCACCCAACACCAGGGGCTGGGGGTAGGCTACACCTTC. This sequence encodes CASTQHQGLGVGYTF.

This clone occurred once. The chain carries TRBV4-1 and TRBJ1-1, with D tentatively TRBD1 (5 bases). Germline CDR1 MGHRA, CDR2 YSYEKL. The CDR3 extends over 19 amino acids. Trimming removed 3 bases at V and 8 bases at J, with 31 bases between. CDR3 sequence (DNA): TGCGCCAGCAGCCAGGACACGGGTTTCCAACCCCCCCACCGAATCGAAGCTTTCTTT. Amino acids: CASSQDTGFQPPHRIEAFF.

The V call is TRBV5-4, the J call TRBJ2-1, with 10 bases that match TRBD2. The trim removed 3 bases at V and 2 bases at J, leaving 5 bases unmatched. The CDR3 is 16 amino acids. Germline assignment: CDR1 SGHNT and CDR2 YYREEE (reference sequence). For the CDR3, the DNA is TGTGCCAGCAGCTGGACTAGCGGAAAGCCCTACAATGAGCAGTTCTTC. Protein sequence: CASSWTSGKPYNEQFF.

The chain combines TRBV28 with TRBJ1-1, with a weak D call TRBD1 (5 bases). V lost 4 bases and J 0 bases, leaving 9 bases between the germline ends. There are 14 residues in the CDR3. CDR1 MDHEN and CDR2 SYDVKM come from the germline V gene. In nucleotides, the CDR3 is TGTGCCAGCAGTTCCTCAGGGCTGAACACTGAAGCTTTCTTT. It yields the protein CASSSSGLNTEAFF.

The genes are TRBV7-2 and TRBJ2-2; 10 bases agree with TRBD1. CDR3 length equals 16 residues. From germline, CDR1 is SGHTA and CDR2 FQGNSA. V shed 4 bases and J 1 base; nucleotides not matched to a gene: 3. The CDR3 here is CASSSRTGGNTGELFF. The CDR3 coding sequence is TGTGCCAGCAGCTCCCGGACAGGGGGGAACACCGGGGAGCTGTTTTTT. Complete variable domain (other parts from reference TRBV7-2 and TRBJ2-2): GAGVSQSPSNKVTEKGKDVELRCDPISGHTALYWYRQSLGQGLEFLIYFQGNSAPDKSGLPSDRFSAERTGGSVSTLTIQRTQQEDSAVYLCASSSRTGGNTGELFFGEGSRLTVL.

In nucleotides, the CDR3 is TGTGCCAGTAGTACCGACATAGGACACACAGATACGCAGTATTTT. This encodes CASSTDIGHTDTQYF. The chain has TRBV19 and TRBJ2-3, with a possible D match to TRBD1 (5 bases). The V and J ends lost 4 bases and 2 bases respectively, with 13 bases between them. This CDR3 spans 15 amino acids. Looked up from germline, CDR1 is LNHDA and CDR2 is SQIVND (reference sequence).

This clone was counted only a few times. The chain uses TRBV7-8 and TRBJ2-5, with D possibly matching TRBD2 (5 bases). The CDR3 has 16 residues. CDR1 and CDR2 from the germline V gene are SGHVS and FQNEAQ. Trimming took 4 bases from V and 2 from J, leaving 17 bases between them. The CDR3 protein is CASSSKLPAAQETQYF. CDR3 nucleotide sequence: TGTGCCAGCAGCTCCAAACTCCCAGCGGCGCAAGAGACCCAGTACTTC.

The V and J genes are TRBV19 and TRBJ2-5; tentatively, D is TRBD2 (5 bases). V lost 4 bases to trimming and J lost 5 bases, with 5 bases between them. Germline assignment: CDR1 LNHDA and CDR2 SQIVND (reference sequence). The CDR3 is 11 residues long. As DNA, the CDR3 is TGTGCCAGTAGTAGCGGGGAGACCCAGTACTTC. This codes for CASSSGETQYF.

V usage is TRBV19 and J usage is TRBJ1-5; 10 bases map to TRBD1. V shed 7 bases and J 2 bases; nucleotides not matched to a gene: 8. Looked up from germline, CDR1 is LNHDA and CDR2 is SQIVND (reference sequence). The CDR3 is 16 residues long. In DNA form, the CDR3 reads TGTGCCAGTACTACGACAGGGGGCGGGGGCAATCAGCCCCAGCATTTT. Protein product: CASTTTGGGGNQPQHF.

The V and J genes are TRBV5-4 and TRBJ2-3, with 7 bases that match TRBD2. CDR3 length equals 16 residues. Germline loops: CDR1 SGHNT, CDR2 YYREEE (reference sequence). Unmatched junction bases numbered 10, after V lost 4 bases and J lost 2 bases. CDR3 loop: CASSPSGNQVTDTQYF. In DNA, the CDR3 is TGTGCCAGCAGCCCCAGCGGGAACCAAGTCACAGATACGCAGTATTTT.

The rearrangement uses TRBV4-2 and TRBJ2-5; 8 bases line up with TRBD2. With V trimmed by 0 bases and J by 4 bases, 4 bases remained unmatched. The CDR3 is 15 residues long. Germline CDR1 and CDR2: LGHNA and YNFKEQ. The CDR3 here is CASSQDLGLGETQYF. The CDR3 region has the DNA TGTGCCAGCAGCCAAGATCTGGGACTAGGAGAGACCCAGTACTTC.

The chain combines TRBV2 with TRBJ2-2, with a weak D call TRBD2 (5 bases). The V and J ends lost 7 bases and 2 bases respectively, with 11 bases between them. Germline values: CDR1 SNHLY, CDR2 FYNNEI. This CDR3 has 14 residues. CDR3 DNA: TGTGCCAGCACCGCCCGGGGAAACACCGGGGAGCTGTTTTTT. Translation gives CASTARGNTGELFF.

The chain uses TRBV6-1 and TRBJ2-7; 10 bases are a match to TRBD1. V lost 7 bases to trimming and J lost 2 bases; unmatched junction nucleotides: 5. This CDR3 has 14 residues. The germline gives CDR1 MNHNS, CDR2 SASEGT. CDR3 DNA sequence: TGTGCCAGCAACCGACAGGGGGCAGCCTACGAGCAGTACTTC. It is translated as CASNRQGAAYEQYF.

The rearrangement uses TRBV9 and TRBJ1-1; tentatively, D is TRBD1 (6 bases). This CDR3 is 15 amino acids long. Trimming pared 3 bases from V and 1 base from J, leaving 13 bases between. Germline values: CDR1 SGDLS, CDR2 YYNGEE. The CDR3 is CASSAPTGRNTEAFF. The CDR3 nucleotides read TGTGCCAGCAGCGCTCCGACAGGTAGGAACACTGAAGCTTTCTTT.

The chain recombines TRBV28 with TRBJ1-2, with D perhaps matching TRBD1 (6 bases). The CDR3 consists of 14 residues. Deletions cut 5 bases from V and 8 bases from J, with 18 bases between. Looked up from germline, CDR1 is MDHEN and CDR2 is SYDVKM. CDR3 in amino acids: CASSATQGRGGYTF. The CDR3, as DNA: TGTGCCAGCAGTGCCACTCAGGGGAGGGGAGGCTACACCTTC.

This clone was detected only once. This chain links TRBV9 with TRBJ2-2; TRBD2 aligns across 10 bases. This CDR3 is 17 amino acids long. In germline, CDR1 is SGDLS, CDR2 YYNGEE. J lost 1 base, V lost 4 bases, and 7 bases had no gene match. CDR3 in DNA: TGTGCCAGCAGCCCTCGAGTAGCGGGAGGGAACACCGGGGAGCTGTTTTTT. It encodes CASSPRVAGGNTGELFF.

This clone was found once. The chain has TRBV7-8 and TRBJ2-1; D might be TRBD2 (5 bases). V gave up 5 bases and J gave up 4 bases, with 12 bases separating them. The CDR3 is 14 amino acids. Germline CDR1 is SGHVS and CDR2 is FQNEAQ. The CDR3 DNA follows: TGTGCCAGCAGCACCCGGACTGGATACAATGAGCAGTTCTTC. It is translated as CASSTRTGYNEQFF.

J is TRBJ2-7 and V is TRBV5-1, with TRBD2 matching 10 bases. This CDR3 is 15 amino acids long. V trimming: 1 base; J trimming: 6 bases; junction bases outside the gene matches: 7. Germline CDR1 SGHRS, CDR2 YFSETQ. The CDR3 DNA reads TGCGCCAGCAGCTTGAAGGCTAGCGGGAGCGCCGAGCAGTACTTC. Its protein is CASSLKASGSAEQYF.

This sequence joins TRBV18 and TRBJ1-1; tentative D call: TRBD1 (6 bases). Per the germline V gene, CDR1 is KGHSH and CDR2 is LQKENI. This CDR3 is built from 16 residues. V dropped 5 bases and J dropped 0 bases, with 16 bases sitting between them. The CDR3 sequence: CASSGAGTTLNTEAFF. The CDR3, as DNA: TGTGCCAGCTCAGGAGCGGGGACAACCCTGAACACTGAAGCTTTCTTT. Full variable domain (remainder filled in from reference TRBV18 and TRBJ1-1): NAGVMQNPRHLVRRRGQEARLRCSPMKGHSHVYWYRQLPEEGLKFMVYLQKENIIDESGMPKERFSAEFPKEGPSILRIQQVVRGDSAAYFCASSGAGTTLNTEAFFGQGTRLTVV.

This clone was recorded a few times. The rearrangement uses TRBV5-5 and TRBJ1-1; no clear D. V was trimmed by 0 bases and J by 5 bases, leaving 11 bases between them. Germline V CDR1 and CDR2: SGHKS, YYEKEE (reference sequence). The CDR3 covers 14 residues. CDR3 residues: CASSLATGRTEAFF. The CDR3 DNA follows: TGTGCCAGCAGCTTGGCCACTGGGAGGACTGAAGCTTTCTTT.

The chain employs TRBV5-1 and TRBJ2-5; TRBD1 matches 7 bases. CDR1 SGHRS and CDR2 YFSETQ come from the germline V gene. The CDR3 extends over 13 amino acids. The V gene end was trimmed by 4 bases and the J gene end by 2 bases; junction bases not matched to a gene: 2. Here the CDR3 reads CASSMTGQETQYF. The CDR3 nucleotides read TGCGCCAGCAGCATGACAGGGCAAGAGACCCAGTACTTC.

The count of this clone is one. The chain employs TRBV6-5 and TRBJ2-1, with D perhaps matching TRBD1 (6 bases). The CDR3 loop spans 13 amino acids. V lost 5 bases, J lost 6 bases, and 11 bases lay in between. Germline V gene sequence: CDR1 MNHEY, CDR2 SVGAGI. CDR3 loop: CASSNRERNEQFF. CDR3 nucleotides: TGTGCCAGCAGTAACAGGGAACGCAATGAGCAGTTCTTC.

V and J are TRBV11-3 and TRBJ2-1; 10 bases agree with TRBD2. Germline CDR1 is SGHNT and CDR2 is YENEEA. Losses at the gene ends were 1 base for V and 5 bases for J; bases not matched to a gene: 8. This CDR3 comprises 17 residues. CDR3 in amino acids: CASSLVLAGLPHNEQFF. The CDR3 region has the DNA TGTGCCAGCAGCTTAGTACTAGCGGGGCTCCCCCACAATGAGCAGTTCTTC.

The V gene is TRBV5-1, the J gene TRBJ1-1; 7 bases are a match to TRBD1. The CDR3 contains 14 residues. The V segment lost 7 bases and the J segment 0 bases; nucleotides outside the gene matches: 6. Germline values: CDR1 SGHRS, CDR2 YFSETQ. In DNA form, the CDR3 reads TGCGCCAGCGGCCCAGGGACAGTGAACACTGAAGCTTTCTTT. Translated: CASGPGTVNTEAFF. The complete variable domain, with remaining parts taken from reference TRBV5-1 and TRBJ1-1, reads KAGVTQTPRYLIKTRGQQVTLSCSPISGHRSVSWYQQTPGQGLQFLFEYFSETQRNKGNFPGRFSGRQFSNSRSEMNVSTLELGDSALYLCASGPGTVNTEAFFGQGTRLTVV.